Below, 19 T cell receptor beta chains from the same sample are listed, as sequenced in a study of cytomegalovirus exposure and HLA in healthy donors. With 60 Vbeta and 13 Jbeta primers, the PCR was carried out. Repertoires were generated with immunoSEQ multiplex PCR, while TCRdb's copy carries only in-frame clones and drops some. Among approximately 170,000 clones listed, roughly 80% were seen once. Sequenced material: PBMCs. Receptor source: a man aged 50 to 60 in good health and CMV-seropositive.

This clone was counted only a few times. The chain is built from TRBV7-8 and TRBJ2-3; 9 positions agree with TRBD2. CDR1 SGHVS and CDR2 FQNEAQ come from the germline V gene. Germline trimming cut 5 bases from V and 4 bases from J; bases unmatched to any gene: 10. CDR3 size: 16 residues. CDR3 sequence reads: CASSAPLREGPDTQYF. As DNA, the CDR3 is TGTGCCAGCAGCGCCCCCCTGCGGGAGGGCCCAGATACGCAGTATTTT.

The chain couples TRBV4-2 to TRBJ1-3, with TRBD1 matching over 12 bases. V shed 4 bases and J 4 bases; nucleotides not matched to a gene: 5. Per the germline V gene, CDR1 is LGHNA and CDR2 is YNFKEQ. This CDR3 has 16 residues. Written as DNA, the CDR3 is TGTGCCAGCAGCCCGGGACAGGGGGCGGACGGAAACACCATATATTTT. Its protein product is CASSPGQGADGNTIYF.

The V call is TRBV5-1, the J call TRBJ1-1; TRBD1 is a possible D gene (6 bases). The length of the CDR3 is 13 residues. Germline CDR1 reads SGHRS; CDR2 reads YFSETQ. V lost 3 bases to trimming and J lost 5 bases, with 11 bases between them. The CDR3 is CASSSRQGTEAFF. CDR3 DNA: TGCGCCAGCAGCTCGCGGCAGGGGACTGAAGCTTTCTTT.

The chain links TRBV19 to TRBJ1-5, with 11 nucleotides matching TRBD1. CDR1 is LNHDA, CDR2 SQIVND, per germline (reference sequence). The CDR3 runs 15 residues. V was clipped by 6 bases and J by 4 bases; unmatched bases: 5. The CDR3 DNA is TGTGCCAGTAGCGAAAGGGACAGGGGGAATCAGCCCCAGCATTTT. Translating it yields CASSERDRGNQPQHF.

The CDR3 nucleotides are TGTGCCAGCAGGGGGAACGGGGATTCACCCCTCCACTTT. Its protein is CASRGNGDSPLHF. The V call is TRBV2, the J call TRBJ1-6; D is undetermined. Trimming stripped 6 bases from V and 8 bases from J, with 11 bases between. CDR1 SNHLY and CDR2 FYNNEI come from the germline V gene. The CDR3 has 13 amino acids.

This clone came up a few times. CDR3 nucleotide sequence: TGTGCCAGCAGCTTCTGGACAGGGGAAAATCAGCCCCAGCATTTT. Translating it yields CASSFWTGENQPQHF. The chain employs TRBV11-1 and TRBJ1-5; 9 bases fit TRBD1. CDR1 is SGHAT and CDR2 is FQDESV in the germline V gene (reference sequence). J was trimmed by 4 bases and V by 3 bases; bases with no gene match: 4. The CDR3 is 15 residues long.

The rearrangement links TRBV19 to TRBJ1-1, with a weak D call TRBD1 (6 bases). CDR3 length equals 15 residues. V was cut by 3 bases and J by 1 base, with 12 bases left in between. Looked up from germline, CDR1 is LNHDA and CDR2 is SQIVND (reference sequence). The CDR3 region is CASSIQGNANTEAFF. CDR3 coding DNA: TGTGCCAGTAGTATTCAGGGGAATGCGAACACTGAAGCTTTCTTT.

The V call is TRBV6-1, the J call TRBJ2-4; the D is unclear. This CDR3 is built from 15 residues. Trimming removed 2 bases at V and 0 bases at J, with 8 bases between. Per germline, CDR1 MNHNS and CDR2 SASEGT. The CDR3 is CASSESVLAKNIQYF. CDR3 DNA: TGTGCCAGCAGTGAATCGGTTTTAGCCAAAAACATTCAGTACTTC.

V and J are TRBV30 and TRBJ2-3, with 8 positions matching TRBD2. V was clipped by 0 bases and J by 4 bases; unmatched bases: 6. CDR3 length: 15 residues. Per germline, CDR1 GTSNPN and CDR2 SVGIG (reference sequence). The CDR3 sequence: CAWSVSGSWADTQYF. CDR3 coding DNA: TGTGCCTGGAGTGTAAGCGGGAGTTGGGCAGATACGCAGTATTTT.

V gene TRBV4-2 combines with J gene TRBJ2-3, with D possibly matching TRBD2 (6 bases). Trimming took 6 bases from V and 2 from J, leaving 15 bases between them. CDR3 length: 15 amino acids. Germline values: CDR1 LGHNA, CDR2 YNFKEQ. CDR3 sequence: CASSLLGGSTDTQYF. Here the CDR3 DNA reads TGTGCCAGCAGTCTCCTGGGGGGTTCCACAGATACGCAGTATTTT.

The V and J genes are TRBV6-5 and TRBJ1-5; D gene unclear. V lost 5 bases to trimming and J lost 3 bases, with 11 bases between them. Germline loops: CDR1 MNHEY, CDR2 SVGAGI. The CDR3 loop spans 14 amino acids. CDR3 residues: CASSRVRDNQPQHF. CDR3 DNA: TGTGCCAGCAGTCGGGTGAGGGACAATCAGCCCCAGCATTTT.

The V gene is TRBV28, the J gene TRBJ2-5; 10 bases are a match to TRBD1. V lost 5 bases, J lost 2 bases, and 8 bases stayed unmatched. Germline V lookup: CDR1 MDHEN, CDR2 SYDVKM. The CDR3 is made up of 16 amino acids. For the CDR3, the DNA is TGTGCCAGCAGTCCGGGTGGGACAGGGGAACAAGAGACCCAGTACTTC. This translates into CASSPGGTGEQETQYF.

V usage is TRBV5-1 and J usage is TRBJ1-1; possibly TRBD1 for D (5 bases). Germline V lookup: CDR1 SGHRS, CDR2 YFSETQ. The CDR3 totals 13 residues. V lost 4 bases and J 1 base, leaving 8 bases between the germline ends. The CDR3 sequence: CASSAQGNTEAFF. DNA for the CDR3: TGCGCCAGCAGCGCCCAGGGGAACACTGAAGCTTTCTTT.

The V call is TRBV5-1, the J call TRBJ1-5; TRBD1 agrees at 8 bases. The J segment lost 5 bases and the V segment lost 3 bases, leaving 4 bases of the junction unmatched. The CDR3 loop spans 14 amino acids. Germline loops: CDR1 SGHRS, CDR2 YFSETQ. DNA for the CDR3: TGCGCCAGCAGCTATACAGGGGGTGATCAGCCCCAGCATTTT. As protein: CASSYTGGDQPQHF.

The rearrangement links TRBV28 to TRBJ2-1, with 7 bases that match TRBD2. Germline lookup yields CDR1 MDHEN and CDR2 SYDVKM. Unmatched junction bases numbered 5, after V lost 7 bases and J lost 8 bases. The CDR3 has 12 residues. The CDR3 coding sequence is TGTGCCAGCAAGGAGGGAGGGCATGAGCAGTTCTTC. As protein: CASKEGGHEQFF.

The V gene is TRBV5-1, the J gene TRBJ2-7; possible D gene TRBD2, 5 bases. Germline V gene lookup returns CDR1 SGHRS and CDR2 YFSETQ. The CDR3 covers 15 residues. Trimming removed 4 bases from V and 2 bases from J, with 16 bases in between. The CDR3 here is CASSPTDGIAYEQYF. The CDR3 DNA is TGCGCCAGCAGCCCAACGGACGGGATAGCCTACGAGCAGTACTTC. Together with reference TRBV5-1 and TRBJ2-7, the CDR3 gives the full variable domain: KAGVTQTPRYLIKTRGQQVTLSCSPISGHRSVSWYQQTPGQGLQFLFEYFSETQRNKGNFPGRFSGRQFSNSRSEMNVSTLELGDSALYLCASSPTDGIAYEQYFGPGTRLTVT.

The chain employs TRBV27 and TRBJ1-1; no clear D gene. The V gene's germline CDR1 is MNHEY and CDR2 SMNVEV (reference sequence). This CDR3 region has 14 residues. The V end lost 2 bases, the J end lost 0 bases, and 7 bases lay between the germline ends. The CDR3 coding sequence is TGTGCCAGCAGTTTAAACAGTTTGAACACTGAAGCTTTCTTT. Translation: CASSLNSLNTEAFF.

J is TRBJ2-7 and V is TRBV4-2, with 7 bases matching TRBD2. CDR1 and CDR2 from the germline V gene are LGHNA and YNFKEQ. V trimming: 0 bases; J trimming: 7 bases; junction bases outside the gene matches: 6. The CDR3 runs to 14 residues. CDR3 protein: CASSQELANREQYF. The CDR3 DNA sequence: TGTGCCAGCAGCCAAGAACTAGCGAATCGGGAGCAGTACTTC.

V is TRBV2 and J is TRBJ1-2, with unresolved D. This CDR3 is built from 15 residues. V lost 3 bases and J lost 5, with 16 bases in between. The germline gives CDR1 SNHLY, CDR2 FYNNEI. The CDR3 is CASSDGPVRGYGYTF. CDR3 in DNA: TGTGCCAGCAGTGACGGACCGGTGAGAGGGTATGGCTACACCTTC.